A single sample is the source of the 7 T cell receptor beta chains below, sequenced in a study of regulatory dendritic cells for organ transplantation. Sorted subsets were CFSE-labeled and cultured approximately 5 days with allogeneic dendritic cells. Their antigens remain unidentified. Method: immunoSEQ multiplex PCR; TCRdb's copy keeps in-frame clones and lacks some. The profile shows about 12,000 clones, around nine tenths of them singletons. The specimen was naive CD8+ T cells from blood cultured with regulatory dendritic cells. The subset here: CD45RA+ naive T cells. The receptors were gathered from a human donor in good health.

The chain joins TRBV15 to TRBJ2-2; D might be TRBD2 (6 bases). From germline, CDR1 is LNHNV and CDR2 YYDKDF (reference sequence). Trimming stripped 0 bases from V and 2 bases from J, with 16 bases between. The CDR3 loop spans 18 amino acids. CDR3 nucleotides: TGTGCCACCAGCAGAGATCTTCTCTTGGGGACTAACACCGGGGAGCTGTTTTTT. Translation: CATSRDLLLGTNTGELFF.

The V and J genes are TRBV7-9 and TRBJ1-4, with 11 bases lining up with TRBD1. Trimming removed 4 bases from V and 2 bases from J; junction bases left unmatched: 3. CDR1 is SEHNR and CDR2 is FQNEAQ in the germline V gene (reference sequence). The CDR3 is 16 residues long. This CDR3 reads CASSWTGGWTNEKLFF. In DNA, the CDR3 is TGTGCCAGCAGCTGGACAGGGGGCTGGACTAATGAAAAACTGTTTTTT.

This clone was recorded once. The rearrangement links TRBV10-3 to TRBJ2-7; D gene unclear. The CDR3 length is 13 residues. Germline V gene data show CDR1 as ENHRY and CDR2 as SYGVKD. V dropped 2 bases and J dropped 1 base, with 6 bases sitting between them. CDR3 in amino acids: CAISELGSYEQYF. The CDR3 bases are TGTGCCATCAGTGAGCTGGGGTCCTACGAGCAGTACTTC.

The rearrangement uses TRBV19 and TRBJ1-2; D is unresolved. The CDR3 is made up of 15 amino acids. CDR1 and CDR2 (germline): LNHDA, SQIVND (reference sequence). Trimming pared 5 bases from V and 4 bases from J, leaving 17 bases between. CDR3 in amino acids: CASSVGVNQIYGYTF. CDR3 DNA sequence: TGTGCCAGTAGTGTTGGTGTGAACCAAATCTATGGCTACACCTTC. The full variable domain, in which reference TRBV19 and TRBJ1-2 provide the parts outside the CDR3, is DGGITQSPKYLFRKEGQNVTLSCEQNLNHDAMYWYRQDPGQGLRLIYYSQIVNDFQKGDIAEGYSVSREKKESFPLTVTSAQKNPTAFYLCASSVGVNQIYGYTFGSGTRLTVV.

The gene calls are TRBV19 and TRBJ2-7, with D hard to call. V gave up 4 bases and J gave up 1 base, with 14 bases separating them. The CDR3 totals 15 residues. Looked up from germline, CDR1 is LNHDA and CDR2 is SQIVND (reference sequence). In DNA form, the CDR3 reads TGTGCCAGTAGTACGAGACACCACACGTCCTACGAGCAGTACTTC. This gives the protein CASSTRHHTSYEQYF.

This sequence joins TRBV29-1 and TRBJ1-4; D unclear. The CDR3 extends over 12 amino acids. Germline assignment: CDR1 SQVTM and CDR2 ANQGSEA. Trimming cost V 5 bases and J 4 bases, with 8 bases left between them. The CDR3: CSVRTHNEKLFF. In nucleotides, the CDR3 is TGCAGCGTTCGGACCCATAATGAAAAACTGTTTTTT. Based on the CDR3 plus reference TRBV29-1 and TRBJ1-4, the full variable domain is SAVISQKPSRDICQRGTSLTIQCQVDSQVTMMFWYRQQPGQSLTLIATANQGSEATYESGFVIDKFPISRPNLTFSTLTVSNMSPEDSSIYLCSVRTHNEKLFFGSGTQLSVL.

This clone was recorded only once. The chain couples TRBV27 to TRBJ1-3, with D perhaps matching TRBD1 (6 bases). The V gene's germline CDR1 is MNHEY and CDR2 SMNVEV (reference sequence). CDR3 size: 14 residues. V shed 6 bases and J shed 0 bases, with 9 bases lying between them. DNA of the CDR3: TGTGCCAGCAGAGACAGGAACTCTGGAAACACCATATATTTT. Translated, it gives CASRDRNSGNTIYF.